This T cell receptor beta chain was recorded in a study of T cells in Graves' hyperthyroidism and ophthalmopathy (dated by TCRdb to between 2019 and 2020). Context from the whole study: Peripheral blood samples were taken at the time of initial diagnosis, prior to any treatment. To identify TCR V-J signatures that set the groups apart, the researchers used a discovery cohort of about a hundred patients, made up of 43 with Graves' ophthalmopathy and 57 with stable Graves' hyperthyroidism. TCR Vbeta CDR3 sequencing of roughly 140 peripheral blood samples (roughly 41 ophthalmopathy, about 75 hyperthyroidism and around 17 progressor patients) is reported in the paper. Prospective prediction of ophthalmopathy was tested in an independent validation cohort of fewer than 20 hyperthyroidism patients and roughly 16 patients who later progressed to ophthalmopathy. The 90 or so discovery patients were randomly split 7:3 into training and test sets. In about 6 Graves' hyperthyroidism patients, the study also compared T-cell repertoires from thyroid tissue with T-cell repertoires from blood. After blood sampling, hyperthyroidism patients were treated with methimazole at a starting dose of 30 mg daily, and ophthalmopathy patients were treated with high-dose intravenous methylprednisolone. Overall study results and their limits: Most expanded thyroid clonotypes (frequency above 0.001) were also detected in blood, suggesting blood repertoires may reflect thyroid immune responses. No statistical method was used to set the sample size in advance, and investigators knew the group allocation. In validation, the model predicted progression to ophthalmopathy with roughly 70% sensitivity and over 72% specificity, a median of roughly seven months before onset. In cross-validation, a model built on a 13 V-J signature told ophthalmopathy apart from stable hyperthyroidism with under 90% sensitivity and roughly 81% specificity, and in testing the same model reached 80%/75%.

Note on this clonotype: The antigen this receptor binds is unknown. No base quality information exists; no much larger clone differs at one position.

Amplification of TCR beta CDR3 regions was carried out from RNA transcripts. The TCR CDR3 was subjected to a first round of RT-PCR using the HTBI primer set and the Qiagen OneStep RT-PCR kit. Libraries were constructed in a second round of multiplex PCR, after which size selection and purification were carried out. Sequencing of the libraries was done on an Illumina HiSeq2000 using paired-end 100 bp reads. On the authors' methods: SOAPnuke was used to process the raw data, removing reads that contained adapters or uncalled bases, had a mean Phred below 15, or lacked an exact match to the constant primer or identifier. High-quality paired reads were merged using COPE v1.2.5, and each unique nucleotide sequence was defined as a clonotype. Clonotypes were aligned to IMGT TRBV, TRBD and TRBJ reference segments using MiTCR v1.1. Only V-J combinations with frequency above 0.0001, covering about 99% of repertoires, were analysed. A TCS score was defined as the ratio of F50 (clonal expansion) to E x V (chaos), with BLOSUM62-based TCRdist applied between CDR3 peptides within each V-J. Welch's t-statistics and random forest reduced 450 to 600 V-J features to about 13, which were used in a naive Bayes classifier (R e1071). TCRdb handled the public reads itself, with Q25 trimming in fastp and clone calling in MiXCR, and kept productive beta chains. Rows are combined by CDR3 protein, so each entry shows the most common genes and DNA. These V and J calls are TCRdb output, not the study's own analysis. Counted in this sample were about 320,000 distinct CDR3 sequences; around 16% of them appeared once. The top ten clonotypes cover roughly 31% of the sample.

A patient counted as having stable Graves' hyperthyroidism if no progression to ophthalmopathy occurred over 18 months of follow-up. Hyperthyroidism patients were newly diagnosed, had a disease duration of under 2 months, and were aged 18 to 65 years. The study excluded patients with uncontrolled infections, other autoimmune diseases, pregnancy or lactation. Clinical symptoms, serum thyroxine and TRAb, thyroid ultrasound, and orbital computed tomography formed the basis for the diagnoses. PBMCs were separated from over 9 ml of fresh peripheral blood using Ficoll-Paque density gradient centrifugation. Total RNA was extracted with Trizol reagent, and quality was checked on an Agilent 2100 Bioanalyzer. Measured from the cysteine to the phenylalanine, the CDR3 is 17 residues long. Just CDR3 DNA is preserved here, 51 bases in frame from base 1. Trimming leaves V shorter by 8 bases and J shorter by 6 bases, with the junction holding 12 bases beyond the gene matches. CDR1 is given as MNHNS and CDR2 as SASEGT, both from the germline V gene.

The sample comprised blood. Here the chain combines TRBV6-1 and TRBJ2-1, and TRBD2 aligns with 14 junction nucleotides. The TCR originated in a young man with Graves' hyperthyroidism. The DNA is as follows: TGTGCCAGCCGGGCAGGGACTAGCGGGAGACTGAGCAATGAGCAGTTCTTC. This gives the protein CASRAGTSGRLSNEQFF.